This T cell receptor (beta chain) emerged from a study of blood T cell repertoires in COVID-19 (dated by TCRdb to the early 2020s). Context from the whole study: Collaborator samples came from the United States, Italy and Spain and covered acute and convalescent phases of COVID-19. The material from the prospective study consisted of cDNA or gDNA derived from T cells, B-cell-depleted T cells, or PBMCs. Subjects who had been exposed to COVID-19, were actively infected with it, or had recovered from it provided the deeply sampled blood TCRbeta repertoires that made up the dataset. The repertoires were released in a freely available public database meant as a resource for research on the immune response to SARS-CoV-2. Samples were obtained from the ongoing ImmuneRACE study (first 160 participants) and from about 1,300 subjects provided by 6 global collaborators. Nearly every sample came with metadata listing a de-identified subject ID, COVID-19 status, age in years and sex. Where HLA class I and class II types were available, the types were taken from metadata supplied by the sample provider, not from assay-based typing. Broader findings and caveats from the paper: The quantity of clinical and demographic metadata differed by source and by participant and was supplied without curation.

Worth noting for this clone: Its antigen target is currently unknown. Base quality data are lacking; no much larger clone is found one base away.

One collaborating source in Seattle enrolled patients during active infection and followed them longitudinally through the course of disease. Each collaborating institution followed its own protocols to collect whole blood in K2EDTA tubes. For TCRbeta analysis, collaborator samples were shipped as frozen whole blood, as isolated PBMCs, or as DNA extracted from either sample type. The immunoSEQ Assay, a bias-controlled multiplex PCR, was used to amplify TCRbeta CDR3 regions from genomic DNA. As for the original processing: The number of nucleated cells in each sample was estimated by amplification of reference gene primers within the assay. To quantify the absolute abundance of each unique TCRbeta CDR3 rearrangement, sequence reads were collapsed and filtered. Productive Simpson clonality was computed per sample as the square root of Simpson's diversity index over productive rearrangements. The immuneACCESS repertoire file appears here via TCRdb, limited to in-frame rearrangements. These files lack a portion of the clones; in checked studies, under half of the deficit traces to unresolved V genes, and the cause of the others is not known. V and J calls and clone size are copied from that table; D and trimming were computed from the DNA. The sample table lists some 68,000 clones, 90% of them with a count of one. The top ten hold less than 0.55% of the sample.

Sequenced: peripheral blood. This clonotype was sampled from a man aged 50 to 60 with COVID-19, enrolled during active disease.

Here is the DNA: TGTGCCAGCAGCGTAGGGCTCGGGAGGACTAGCGGGAGAACAGCCCTTTACAATGAGCAGTTCTTC. The translation is CASSVGLGRTSGRTALYNEQFF. The chain is encoded by TRBV9 joined to TRBJ2-1, with 13 bases in between that match TRBD2. From cysteine to phenylalanine, the CDR3 is 22 amino acids long. The entry retains the CDR3 DNA only, 66 bases that are in frame from base 1. CDR1 and CDR2 are read off the germline V gene as SGDLS and YYNGEE. The germline V end is reduced by 0 bases and the J end by 4 bases; junction bases left unmatched: 19.